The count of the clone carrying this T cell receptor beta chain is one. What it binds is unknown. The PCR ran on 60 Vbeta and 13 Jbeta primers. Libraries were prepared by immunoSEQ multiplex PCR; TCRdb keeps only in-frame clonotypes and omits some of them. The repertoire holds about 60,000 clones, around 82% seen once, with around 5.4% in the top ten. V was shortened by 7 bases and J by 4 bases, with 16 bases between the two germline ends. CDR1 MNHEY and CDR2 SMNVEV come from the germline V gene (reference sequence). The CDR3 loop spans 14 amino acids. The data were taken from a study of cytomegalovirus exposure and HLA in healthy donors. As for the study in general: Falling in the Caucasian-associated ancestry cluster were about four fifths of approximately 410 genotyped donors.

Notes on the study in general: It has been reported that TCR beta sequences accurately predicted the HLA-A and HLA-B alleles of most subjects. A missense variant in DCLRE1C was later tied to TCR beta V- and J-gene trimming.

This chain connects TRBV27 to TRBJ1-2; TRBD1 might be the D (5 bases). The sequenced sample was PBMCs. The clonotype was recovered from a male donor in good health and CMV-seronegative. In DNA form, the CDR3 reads TGTGCCAGCAAACCTTTAGACAGCGCCTATGGCTACACCTTC. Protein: CASKPLDSAYGYTF.